This TCR beta chain originates from a study of T cells in Graves' hyperthyroidism and ophthalmopathy. Findings and caveats of the study: Expanded thyroid clonotypes (above 0.001) were mostly also found in blood. From stable hyperthyroidism, ophthalmopathy was set apart by a 13 V-J model.

This CDR3 has 13 residues. Germline V CDR1 and CDR2: MDHEN, SYDVKM. Trimming left V 8 bases short and J 1 base short, with 11 bases between. Under 3 months was the duration of disease in ophthalmopathy patients, who also had a Clinical Activity Score of at least 3 and a NOSPECS grade of at least 4. PBMCs came from around 10 ml fresh peripheral blood. Template material for amplifying TCR beta CDR3 regions consisted of RNA transcripts. Carried out on the TCR CDR3, a first-round RT-PCR used the HTBI primer set. TCRdb re-analysed the multiplex PCR reads in MiXCR, keeping a single row per CDR3 protein. The profile shows a few hundred thousand distinct CDR3 sequences, approximately 19% of them singletons. This clonotype was recorded a few times. What it binds is not known.

What was sequenced was blood. The chain carries TRBV28 and TRBJ1-2; D uncertain. This sequence was found in a man aged 45-65 years with Graves' ophthalmopathy. The CDR3 spells CASGFYGNYGYTF. The CDR3 DNA reads TGTGCCAGCGGGTTCTATGGTAACTATGGCTACACCTTC.